This TCR beta chain was sequenced in a study of cytomegalovirus exposure and HLA in healthy donors. V dropped 10 bases and J dropped 1; count of bases not matched to a gene: 5. The germline CDR1 and CDR2 sequences are MNHNS and SASEGT. There are 13 residues in the CDR3. Primers: 60 Vbeta forward and 13 Jbeta reverse. Under the authors' procedure: As a later analysis found, there were 60 million to 90 million unique TCR beta chains, of which roughly 11 million were shared. TCRdb's copy holds only in-frame clones and misses some; the assay was immunoSEQ multiplex PCR. V, J and clone size reflect that table, while D and trimming were determined from the DNA. The sample's table shows under 200,000 clones.

The material sequenced was PBMCs. This receptor was obtained from a man aged 25-40 years in good health and CMV-seronegative. This sequence joins TRBV6-1 and TRBJ2-7; 9 bases fit TRBD2. CDR3 residues: CAMTSGPSYEQYF. CDR3 DNA: TGTGCCATGACTAGCGGACCATCCTACGAGCAGTACTTC.